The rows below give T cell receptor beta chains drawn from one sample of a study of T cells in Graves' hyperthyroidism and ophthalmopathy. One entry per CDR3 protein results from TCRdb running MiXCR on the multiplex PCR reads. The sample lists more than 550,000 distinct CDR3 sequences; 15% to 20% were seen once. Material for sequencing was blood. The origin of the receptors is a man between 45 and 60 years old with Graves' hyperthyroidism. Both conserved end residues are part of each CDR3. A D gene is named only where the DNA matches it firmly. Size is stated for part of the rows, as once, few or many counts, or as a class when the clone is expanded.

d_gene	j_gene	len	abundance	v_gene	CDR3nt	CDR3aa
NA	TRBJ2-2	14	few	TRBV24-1	TGTGCCACCGGGGCTCGAGCGAACACCGGGGAGCTGTTTTTT	CATGARANTGELFF
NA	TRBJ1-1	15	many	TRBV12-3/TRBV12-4	TGTGCCAGCAGTTCCCGCGCCCGGGACCATACTGAAGCTTTCTTT	CASSSRARDHTEAFF
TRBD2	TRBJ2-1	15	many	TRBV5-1	TGCGCCAGCAGCTTGCTAGGGCTAGCGGGAGATGAGCAGTTCTTC	CASSLLGLAGDEQFF
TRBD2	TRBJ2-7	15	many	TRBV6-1	TGTGCCAGCAGTATTGCCGGGACTAGCGGGATCGAGCAGTACTTC	CASSIAGTSGIEQYF
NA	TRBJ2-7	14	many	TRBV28	TGTGCCAGCAGTTTATACGGGGGGCACAACGAGCAGTACTTC	CASSLYGGHNEQYF
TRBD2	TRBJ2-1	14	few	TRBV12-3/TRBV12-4	TGTGCCAGCAGTTTGAGGGAGGGAACCAATGAGCAGTTCTTC	CASSLREGTNEQFF
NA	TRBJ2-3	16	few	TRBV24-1	TGTGCCACCAGTGACCGAAGGGGGAGGAGCACAGATACGCAGTATTTT	CATSDRRGRSTDTQYF
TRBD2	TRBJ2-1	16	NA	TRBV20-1	TGCAGTGCTAGAGATCCCCCTAGCGGACACTACAATGAGCAGTTCTTC	CSARDPPSGHYNEQFF
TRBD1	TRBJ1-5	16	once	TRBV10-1	TGCGCCAGCACTCTTTCACCGGGACAGGCTTATCAGCCCCAGCATTTT	CASTLSPGQAYQPQHF
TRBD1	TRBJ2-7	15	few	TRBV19	TGTGCCACTACTCCCTCCTCGGGACAGTTATACGAGCAGTACTTC	CATTPSSGQLYEQYF
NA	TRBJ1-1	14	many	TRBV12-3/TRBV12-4	TGTGCCAGCACCTGGAGAGGGATGGCCACTGAAGCTTTCTTT	CASTWRGMATEAFF
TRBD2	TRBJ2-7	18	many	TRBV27	TGTGCCAGCAGTTTCCGGGGACTAGCGGGAGGGCCGGTCAACGAGCAGTACTTC	CASSFRGLAGGPVNEQYF
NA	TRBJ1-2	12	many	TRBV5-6	TGTGCCAGCTGGGGGGGGAACGATGGCTACACCTTC	CASWGGNDGYTF
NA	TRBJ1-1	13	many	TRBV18	TGTGCCAGCTCACCAGGATCGTCTACTGAAGCTTTCTTT	CASSPGSSTEAFF
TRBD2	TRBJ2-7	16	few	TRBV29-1	TGCAGCGTTGAAGGGTCAGGCGCTAGCGGGACCTACGAGCAGTACTTC	CSVEGSGASGTYEQYF
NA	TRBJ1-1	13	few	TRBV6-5	TGTGCCAGCAGCTTACTCGGGGGTGGGGGAGCTTTCTTT	CASSLLGGGGAFF
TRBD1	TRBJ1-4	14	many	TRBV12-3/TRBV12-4	TGTGCCAGCAGTCCGGGACAGGGTCGAGAAAAACTGTTTTTT	CASSPGQGREKLFF
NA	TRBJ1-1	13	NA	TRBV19	TGTGCCAGTAGTATAGACCTGAACACTGAAGCTTTCTTT	CASSIDLNTEAFF
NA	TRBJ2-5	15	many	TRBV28	TGTGCCAGCAGTGGAAGTGAGGCTTACCAAGAGACCCAGTACTTC	CASSGSEAYQETQYF
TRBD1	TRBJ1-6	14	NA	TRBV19	TGTGCCAGTAAAAACGACAGGGATAATTCACCCCTCCACTTT	CASKNDRDNSPLHF
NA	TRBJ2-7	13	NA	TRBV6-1	TGTGCCAGCTTAGGGGCATTGGTCTACGAGCAGTACTTC	CASLGALVYEQYF
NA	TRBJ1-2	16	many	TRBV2	TGTGCCAGCAGCGGTTTAAAAGTGGAAGGGCGGTATGGCTACACCTTC	CASSGLKVEGRYGYTF
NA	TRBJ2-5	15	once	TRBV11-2	TGTGCCAGCAGCTCAATGACAGCGATCCAAGAGACCCAGTACTTC	CASSSMTAIQETQYF
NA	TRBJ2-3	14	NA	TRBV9	TGTGCCAGCAGCGTAGGAGAAGGACTACATACGCAGTATTTT	CASSVGEGLHTQYF
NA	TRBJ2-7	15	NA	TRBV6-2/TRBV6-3	TGTGCCAGCAGTTATTCTGAGGACAGCTCCTACGAGCAGTACTTC	CASSYSEDSSYEQYF
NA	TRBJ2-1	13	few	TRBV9	TGTGCCAGCAGCGTCCGGGACTACAATGAGCAGTTCTTC	CASSVRDYNEQFF
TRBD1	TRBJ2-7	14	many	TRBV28	TGTGCCAGCAGTTTGGAACAGGGGGAATCCGAGCAGTACTTC	CASSLEQGESEQYF
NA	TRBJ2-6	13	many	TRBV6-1	TGTGCCAGCAGCTCCGATGGGGCCAACGTCCTGACTTTC	CASSSDGANVLTF
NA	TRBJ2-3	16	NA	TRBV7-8	TGTGCCAGCAGCCCAGATAAGAGGGGCCACAAAGATACGCAGTATTTT	CASSPDKRGHKDTQYF
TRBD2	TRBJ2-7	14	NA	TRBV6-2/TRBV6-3	TGTGCCAGCTGCCTGGCGGGAGTATCCCACGAGCAGTACTTC	CASCLAGVSHEQYF
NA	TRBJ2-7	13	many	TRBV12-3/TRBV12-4	TGTGCCAGCAGCCCGACGTATTCCTACGAGCAGTACTTC	CASSPTYSYEQYF
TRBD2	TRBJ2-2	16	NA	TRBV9	TGTGCCAGCAGCGTAGCAGCGGGAAAGAACACCGGGGAGCTGTTTTTT	CASSVAAGKNTGELFF
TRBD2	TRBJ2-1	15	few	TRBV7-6	TGTGCCAGCAGCAACTTGGGACTAAGGGACAATGAGCAGTTCTTC	CASSNLGLRDNEQFF
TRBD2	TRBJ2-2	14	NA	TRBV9	TGTGCCAGCACGGCGGGAGGGCCTGGCGGGGAGCTGTTTTTT	CASTAGGPGGELFF
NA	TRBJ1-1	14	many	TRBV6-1	TGTGCCAGCAGTGTTACAGGGATTGCCACTGAAGCTTTCTTT	CASSVTGIATEAFF
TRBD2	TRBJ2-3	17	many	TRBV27	TGTGCCAGCAGTTCGCCCTATGAGCGGGAGGGCCCAGATACGCAGTATTTT	CASSSPYEREGPDTQYF
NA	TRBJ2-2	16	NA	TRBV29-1	TGCAGCGCGATGAAGGGGTCCGGAGTCTACACCGGGGAACTGTTTTTT	CSAMKGSGVYTGELFF
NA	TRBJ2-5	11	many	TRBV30	TGTGCCTGGAGCCCTCAAGAGACCCAGTACTTC	CAWSPQETQYF
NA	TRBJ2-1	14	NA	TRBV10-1	TGCGCCACCCAAGACAGCGGCACCTACAATGAGCAGTTCTTC	CATQDSGTYNEQFF
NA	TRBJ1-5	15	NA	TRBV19	TGTGCCAGTAGTATTCGGGAGTCTAGCAATCAGCCCCAGCATTTT	CASSIRESSNQPQHF
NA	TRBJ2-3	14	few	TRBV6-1	TGTGCCAGCAGTTCCGGAGGGAGTTCAGATACGCAGTATTTT	CASSSGGSSDTQYF
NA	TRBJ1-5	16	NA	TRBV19	TGTGCCAGTAGTATTAACGAGGTTTATAGCAATCAGCCCCAGCATTTT	CASSINEVYSNQPQHF
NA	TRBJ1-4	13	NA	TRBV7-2	TGTGCCAGCAGCCTCTTTGGAGGAGAAAAACTGTTTTTT	CASSLFGGEKLFF
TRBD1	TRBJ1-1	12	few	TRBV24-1	TGTGCCACCAGTGATGGGACAGAAAAAGCTTTCTTT	CATSDGTEKAFF
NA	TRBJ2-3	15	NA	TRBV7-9	TGTGCCAGCAGCACAGGAGGGCAAAACACAGATACGCAGTATTTT	CASSTGGQNTDTQYF
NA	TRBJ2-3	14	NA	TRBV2	TGTGCCAGCGGAGGGTGGGCGTCCAGAGTTACGCAGTATTTT	CASGGWASRVTQYF
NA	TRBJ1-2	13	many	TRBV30	TGTGCCTGGAGACCAGGGCCTAACTATGGCTACACCTTC	CAWRPGPNYGYTF
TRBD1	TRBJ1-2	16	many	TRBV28	TGTGCCAGCAGTTTCGGACGGGACAGTGGATCCTATGGCTACACCTTC	CASSFGRDSGSYGYTF
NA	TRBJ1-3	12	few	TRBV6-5	TGTGCCAGCAGTTCCCCCCCAAACACCATATATTTT	CASSSPPNTIYF
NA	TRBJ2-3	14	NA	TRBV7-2	TGTGCCAGCAGCTTAGGCCTGGGATCAGATACGCAGTATTTT	CASSLGLGSDTQYF
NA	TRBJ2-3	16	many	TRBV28	TGTGCCAGCAGGCTGGGGGGGGCGGGGGGCACAGATACGCAGTATTTT	CASRLGGAGGTDTQYF
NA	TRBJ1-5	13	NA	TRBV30	TGTGCCTGGAGTGTAGTAGGGAATCAGCCCCAGCATTTT	CAWSVVGNQPQHF
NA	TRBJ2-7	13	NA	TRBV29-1	TGCAGCGTTGAGTCGGGTGTCCCCTACGAGCAGTACTTC	CSVESGVPYEQYF
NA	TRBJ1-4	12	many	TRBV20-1	TGCAGTGCCCCCGGGGCAGGGGAAAAACTGTTTTTT	CSAPGAGEKLFF
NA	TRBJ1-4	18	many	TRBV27	TGTGCCAGCAGTAGCTTAACCGGGACTTCCCCAACTAATGAAAAACTGTTTTTT	CASSSLTGTSPTNEKLFF
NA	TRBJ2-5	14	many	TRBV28	TGTGCCAGCAGTTTAAGAAAGGAGGAAGAGACCCAGTACTTC	CASSLRKEEETQYF
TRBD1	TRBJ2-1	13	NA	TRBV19	TGTGCCAGCAGGGGGCTTCTCTACAATGAGCAGTTCTTC	CASRGLLYNEQFF
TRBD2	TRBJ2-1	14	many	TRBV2	TGTGCCGGACAGCTTAGCGGGATGTACAATGAGCAGTTCTTC	CAGQLSGMYNEQFF